The 6 T cell receptor beta chains presented below share a single source sample, sequenced in a study of low-dose radiotherapy and immunotherapy resistance in tumors. Primers used for first-strand cDNA, a TRAV- and TRBV-specific set, covered both alpha and beta chains. TCR amplification involved 20 PCR cycles with a constant-region primer and V-primer adapter. TCRdb re-analysed the reads in MiXCR, keeping a single row per CDR3 protein. Of 35,000 to 45,000 distinct CDR3 sequences in the sample, 25% to 40% were seen once. Time point specified: before trial treatment. Sample: PBMCs, taken before treatment. The origin of the receptors is a male donor with gallbladder cancer.

The CDR3 loop is CSATIRDHRSTIIYEQFF. CDR3 nucleotide sequence: TGCAGTGCAACGATCCGGGACCATAGGTCTACCATAATTTATGAGCAGTTCTTC. The chain uses TRBV20-1 and TRBJ2-1; D tentatively fits TRBD1 or TRBD2 (5 bases each). Germline V gene sequence: CDR1 DFQATT, CDR2 SNEGSKA (reference sequence). V lost 6 bases and J lost 8, with 32 bases in between. The CDR3 contains 18 residues.

This clonotype was seen repeatedly, ten times or more. The gene calls are TRBV12-2 and TRBJ1-5; no DNA check was done on the table's D call, TRBD1. TRBV12-2 counts as a pseudogene. This CDR3 is 14 amino acids long. DNA of the CDR3: TGTGCAAGTCGCTTCAAGGGGGCGAATCAGCCCCAGCATTTT. Protein: CASRFKGANQPQHF.

On this clonotype: Only one base separates this from a far larger clonotype, so it likely reflects a read error. The chain is built from TRBV27 and TRBJ2-3, with a tentative D call TRBD1 (5 bases). The CDR3 consists of 13 residues. From germline, CDR1 is MNHEY and CDR2 SMNVEV (reference sequence). The CDR3 here is CVTSEQGGDTQYF. CDR3 nucleotides: TGTGTCACCAGTGAGCAGGGTGGAGATACGCAGTATTTT.

The chain uses TRBV4-1 and TRBJ2-7, with D perhaps TRBD1 (5 bases). CDR1 is MGHRA, CDR2 YSYEKL, per germline. Trimming shortened V by 4 bases and J by 2 bases, and 15 bases separated the two germline ends. The CDR3 length is 15 residues. CDR3 residues: CASSLDPGRTYEQYF. The CDR3, as DNA: TGCGCCAGCAGCCTCGACCCAGGGCGGACCTACGAGCAGTACTTC.

This sequence joins TRBV12-5 and TRBJ2-7; 8 nucleotides agree with TRBD2. Germline V gene lookup returns CDR1 LGHNT and CDR2 FRNRAP. The trim removed 6 bases at V and 2 bases at J, leaving 30 bases unmatched. The CDR3 is 22 amino acids. CDR3 sequence (DNA): TGTGCTAGTGGACACCGGCCCCCTCCGGGACGGCTACTAGCGGAGCTCCCCTACGAGCAGTACTTC. It specifies CASGHRPPPGRLLAELPYEQYF. Together with reference TRBV12-5 and TRBJ2-7, the CDR3 gives the full variable domain: DARVTQTPRHKVTEMGQEVTMRCQPILGHNTVFWYRQTMMQGLELLAYFRNRAPLDDSGMPKDRFSAEMPDATLATLKIQPSEPRDSAVYFCASGHRPPPGRLLAELPYEQYFGPGTRLTVT.

This clonotype was detected ten times or more. The chain has TRBV7-2 and TRBJ2-7; D is unresolved. The length of the CDR3 is 12 residues. In germline, CDR1 is SGHTA, CDR2 FQGNSA. Trimming left V 5 bases short and J 0 bases short, with 5 bases between. The chain's CDR3 is CASSLSSYEQYF. The CDR3 DNA is TGTGCCAGCAGCCTGAGCTCCTACGAGCAGTACTTC.